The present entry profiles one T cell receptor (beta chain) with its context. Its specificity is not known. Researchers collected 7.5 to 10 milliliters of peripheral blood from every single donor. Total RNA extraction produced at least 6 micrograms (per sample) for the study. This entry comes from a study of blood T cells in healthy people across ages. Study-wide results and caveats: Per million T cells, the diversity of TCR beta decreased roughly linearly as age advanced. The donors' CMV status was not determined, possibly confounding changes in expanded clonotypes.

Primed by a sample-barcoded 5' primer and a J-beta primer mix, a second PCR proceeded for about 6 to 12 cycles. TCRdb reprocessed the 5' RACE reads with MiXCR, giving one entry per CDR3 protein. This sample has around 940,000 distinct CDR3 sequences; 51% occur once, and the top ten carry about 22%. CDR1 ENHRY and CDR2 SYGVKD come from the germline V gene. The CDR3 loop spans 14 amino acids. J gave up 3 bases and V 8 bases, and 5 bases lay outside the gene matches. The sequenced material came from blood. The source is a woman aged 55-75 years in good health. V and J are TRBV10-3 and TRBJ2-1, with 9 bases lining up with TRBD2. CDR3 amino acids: CAISGSGSYNEQFF. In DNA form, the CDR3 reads TGTGCCATCTCGGGTAGCGGGAGCTACAATGAGCAGTTCTTC.